A single sample is the source of the 17 T cell receptor beta chains below, sequenced in a study of T cell repertoires in cytomegalovirus infection. TCRdb processed the reads anew with MiXCR; each CDR3 protein has one entry. The sample gives about 770,000 distinct CDR3 sequences, just under 30% of which show up once; approximately 14% is in the top ten. These TCRs are of unknown antigen specificity. The sample here was cultured CD8+ T cells from PBMCs, taken from culture after CMV antigen stimulation. The receptors stem from a human donor in good health (CMV status not recorded). Some clones in this sample may be carry-over from other donors' samples.

The table lists this clonotype with a few counts. The chain has TRBV6-1 and TRBJ2-3, with D unresolved. The length of the CDR3 is 11 residues. V gave up 5 bases and J gave up 7 bases, with 7 bases separating them. Germline V gene lookup returns CDR1 MNHNS and CDR2 SASEGT. Written as DNA, the CDR3 is TGTGCCAGCAGTTATGCGTATACGCAGTATTTT. Translated, it gives CASSYAYTQYF.

This clonotype came up many times. The rearrangement joins TRBV6-1 to TRBJ1-3; 10 bases are shared with TRBD1. The CDR3 is made up of 18 amino acids. Germline V gene sequence: CDR1 MNHNS, CDR2 SASEGT. The J segment lost 2 bases and the V segment lost 6 bases, leaving 13 bases of the junction unmatched. CDR3 DNA: TGTGCCAGCAGCCTGAACCCGGGACAGGGGATTACTGGAAACACCATATATTTT. It yields the protein CASSLNPGQGITGNTIYF.

This rearrangement joins TRBV2 to TRBJ2-7, with D unresolved. This CDR3 spans 11 amino acids. Germline V lookup: CDR1 SNHLY, CDR2 FYNNEI. The V and J ends lost 0 bases and 10 bases respectively, with 7 bases between them. CDR3 protein: CASSEAGLQYV. CDR3 in DNA: TGTGCCAGCAGTGAAGCCGGGCTTCAGTACGTC.

This clonotype came up a few times. The gene calls are TRBV24-1 and TRBJ2-7, with a possible D match to TRBD2 (6 bases). This CDR3 has 11 amino acids. V lost 7 bases to trimming and J lost 9 bases, with 12 bases between them. The germline V gene encodes CDR1 KGHDR and CDR2 SFDVKD. CDR3 region: CATSPPGLQYV. The CDR3 DNA sequence: TGTGCCACCAGCCCACCGGGACTGCAGTACGTC.

V and J are TRBV12-3 or TRBV12-4 and TRBJ2-5; TRBD2 aligns across 7 bases. J was trimmed by 5 bases and V by 3 bases; bases with no gene match: 15. The CDR3 is 17 amino acids. CDR3 coding DNA: TGTGCCAGCAGTTTTGAACTCGAGACTAGCAGGGATGAGACCCAGTACTTC. Protein product: CASSFELETSRDETQYF.

As for this clonotype: An end of the junction does not agree with germline; a read error may underlie this. J is TRBJ2-2 and V is TRBV7-7, with D possibly TRBD2 on 5 matching bases. The CDR3 consists of 17 residues. Germline CDR1 SSHAT, CDR2 FNYEAQ (reference sequence). The CDR3 DNA reads TGTGCTAGCAGCTTATCGTCGGGGTCCGATAACACCGGGGAGCTGTTTTTT. Translating gives CASSLSSGSDNTGELFF. The full variable domain, in which reference TRBV7-7 and TRBJ2-2 provide the parts outside the CDR3, is GAGVSQSPRYKVTKRGQDVTLRCDPISSHATLYWYQQALGQGPEFLTYFNYEAQPDKSGLPSDRFSAERPEGSISTLTIQRTEQRDSAMYRCASSLSSGSDNTGELFFGEGSRLTVL.

This sequence joins TRBV6-8 and TRBJ2-7; D is perhaps TRBD1 or TRBD2 (5 bases each). Trimming removed 4 bases at V and 6 bases at J, with 16 bases between. Germline values: CDR1 MNHGY, CDR2 SAAAGT. The CDR3 contains 14 residues. The CDR3 sequence is CASSSGTPIREQYF. As DNA, the CDR3 is TGTGCCAGCAGTTCCGGGACGCCCATTCGCGAGCAGTACTTC.

This clonotype was detected only a few times. V usage is TRBV7-6 and J usage is TRBJ2-1; no firm D call. Trimming pared 5 bases from V and 3 bases from J, leaving 14 bases between. Germline V gene data show CDR1 as SGHVS and CDR2 as FNYEAQ. This CDR3 region has 15 residues. CDR3 protein: CASSAQNQHYNEQFF. The DNA for the CDR3 is TGTGCCAGCAGCGCACAGAACCAACACTACAATGAGCAGTTCTTC.

This clonotype was found a few times. The rearrangement links TRBV15 to TRBJ1-1; 11 bases match TRBD1. CDR3 length: 18 residues. V lost 0 bases, J lost 1 base, and 7 bases stayed unmatched. Germline V gene data show CDR1 as LNHNV and CDR2 as YYDKDF (reference sequence). CDR3 sequence: CATSRDFWTGGSNTEAFF. CDR3 DNA: TGTGCCACCAGCAGAGATTTTTGGACAGGGGGCTCGAACACTGAAGCTTTCTTT. The full variable domain, completed using reference TRBV15 and TRBJ1-1, is DAMVIQNPRYQVTQFGKPVTLSCSQTLNHNVMYWYQQKSSQAPKLLFHYYDKDFNNEADTPDNFQSRRPNTSFCFLDIRSPGLGDTAMYLCATSRDFWTGGSNTEAFFGQGTRLTVV.

This clonotype was seen many times. The chain has TRBV7-9 and TRBJ1-5, with D maybe TRBD1 (6 bases). Trimming took 1 base from V and 4 from J, leaving 8 bases between them. This CDR3 has 14 amino acids. Germline CDR1 reads SEHNR; CDR2 reads FQNEAQ (reference sequence). CDR3 loop: CASSLGQANQPQHF. The CDR3 region has the DNA TGTGCCAGCAGCTTAGGACAGGCAAATCAGCCCCAGCATTTT. Filled out from reference TRBV7-9 and TRBJ1-5, the complete variable domain reads DTGVSQNPRHKITKRGQNVTFRCDPISEHNRLYWYRQTLGQGPEFLTYFQNEAQLEKSRLLSDRFSAERPKGSFSTLEIQRTEQGDSAMYLCASSLGQANQPQHFGDGTRLSIL.

This chain connects TRBV7-6 to TRBJ1-2, with no clear D. This CDR3 is built from 10 residues. Germline CDR1 reads SGHVS; CDR2 reads FNYEAQ. Between the trimmed V and J ends, which lost 4 bases and 8 bases, there was a span of 5 bases. CDR3 loop: CASSSVGYTF. The CDR3 DNA follows: TGTGCCAGCAGCTCGGTAGGCTACACCTTC.

The V and J genes are TRBV4-1 and TRBJ2-5, with 7 positions matching TRBD1. V was pared by 1 base and J by 2 bases, with 1 base of the junction left unmatched. Germline values: CDR1 MGHRA, CDR2 YSYEKL. The CDR3 is made up of 14 amino acids. The CDR3 DNA sequence: TGCGCCAGCAGCCAAGCGACAGGGCAAGAGACCCAGTACTTC. Translated, it gives CASSQATGQETQYF.

This rearrangement joins TRBV10-3 to TRBJ2-5, with 8 bases that match TRBD2. Trimming took 7 bases from V and 1 from J; bases not matched to a gene: 2. Per the germline V gene, CDR1 is ENHRY and CDR2 is SYGVKD. CDR3 size: 13 residues. The CDR3 spells CAITGGPQETQYF. As DNA, the CDR3 is TGTGCCATCACGGGGGGGCCCCAAGAGACCCAGTACTTC.

Only a few counts were recorded for this clonotype. The rearrangement links TRBV12-3 or TRBV12-4 to TRBJ2-1; 10 positions match TRBD1. V dropped 5 bases and J dropped 8; count of bases not matched to a gene: 3. This CDR3 comprises 13 residues. The CDR3 is CASSEGTGDEQFF. CDR3 bases: TGTGCCAGCAGTGAAGGGACAGGGGATGAGCAGTTCTTC.

This sequence joins TRBV28 and TRBJ2-1, with D perhaps matching TRBD1 (6 bases). Trimming removed 6 bases at V and 8 bases at J, with 14 bases between. The CDR3 spans 13 residues. Germline assignment: CDR1 MDHEN and CDR2 SYDVKM. The CDR3 coding sequence is TGTGCCAGCAGGGGACACGACTTGGATGAGCAGTTCTTC. Translation: CASRGHDLDEQFF.

This clonotype showed up just a few times. The chain is built from TRBV27 and TRBJ2-7, with D maybe TRBD1 (6 bases). Trimming pared 4 bases from V and 6 bases from J, leaving 13 bases between. Germline V gives CDR1 MNHEY, CDR2 SMNVEV (reference sequence). This CDR3 contains 13 residues. CDR3 in DNA: TGTGCCAGCAGTTCGGGACAAGAAGGCGAGCAGTACGTC. Amino acid sequence: CASSSGQEGEQYV.

Only a few counts were recorded for this clonotype. The junction departs from the called germline gene at one end, perhaps through a read error. The rearrangement joins TRBV7-3 to TRBJ1-1; D unclear. There are 13 residues in the CDR3. Germline lookup yields CDR1 SGHTA and CDR2 FQGTGA. CDR3 in amino acids: CASNLLMNTEAFF. The CDR3 nucleotides are TGTGCCAGCAACTTACTCATGAACACTGAAGCTTTCTTT. Complete variable domain (other parts from reference TRBV7-3 and TRBJ1-1): GAGVSQTPSNKVTEKGKYVELRCDPISGHTALYWYRQSLGQGPEFLIYFQGTGAADDSGLPNDRFFAVRPEGSVSTLKIQRTERGDSAVYLCASNLLMNTEAFFGQGTRLTVV.